This T cell receptor beta chain was identified in a study of control samples from healthy donors and cancer patients. The protocol was immunoSEQ multiplex PCR, while the TCRdb copy is restricted to in-frame clones and leaves out a portion. The data show fewer than 200,000 clones, nearly 90% seen once. The CDR3 contains 14 residues. V was clipped by 6 bases and J by 0 bases, with 6 bases between them. Germline lookup yields CDR1 MNHEY and CDR2 SVGAGI. The rearrangement uses TRBV6-5 and TRBJ2-6; the D is unclear. Sample: blood. The TCR originated in a woman aged 50 to 60 in good health. CDR3 protein: CASRRNSGANVLTF. DNA for the CDR3: TGTGCCAGCAGGAGGAACTCTGGGGCCAACGTCCTGACTTTC.